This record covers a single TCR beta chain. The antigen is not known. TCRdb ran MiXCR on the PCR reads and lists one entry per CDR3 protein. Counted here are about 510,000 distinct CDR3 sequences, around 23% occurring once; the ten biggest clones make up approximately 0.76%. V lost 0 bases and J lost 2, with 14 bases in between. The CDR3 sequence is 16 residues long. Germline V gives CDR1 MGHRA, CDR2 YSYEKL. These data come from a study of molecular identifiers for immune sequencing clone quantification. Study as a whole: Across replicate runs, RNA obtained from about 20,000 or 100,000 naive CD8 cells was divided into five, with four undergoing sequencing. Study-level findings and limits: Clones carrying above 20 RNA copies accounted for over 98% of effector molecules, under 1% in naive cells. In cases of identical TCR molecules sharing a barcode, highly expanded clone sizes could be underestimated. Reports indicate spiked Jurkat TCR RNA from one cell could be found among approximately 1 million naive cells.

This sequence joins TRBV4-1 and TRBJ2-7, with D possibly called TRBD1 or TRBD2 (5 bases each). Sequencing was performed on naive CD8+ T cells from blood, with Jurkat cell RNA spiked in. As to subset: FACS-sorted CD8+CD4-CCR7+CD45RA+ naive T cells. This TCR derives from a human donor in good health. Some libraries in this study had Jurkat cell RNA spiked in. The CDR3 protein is CASSQEPGAGTYEQYF. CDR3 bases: TGCGCCAGCAGCCAAGAACCCGGGGCTGGGACCTACGAGCAGTACTTC.